This T cell receptor (beta chain) was sequenced during a study of sequential checkpoint blockade in melanoma. Study details: First-line arms were nivolumab then ipilimumab, or the reverse, randomized 1:1.

Specified treatment: randomized to nivolumab then ipilimumab (arm A) or the reverse (arm B). Produced via immunoSEQ multiplex PCR; TCRdb's table is partial and in-frame only. The data show some 8,000 clones, roughly nine tenths seen once. V was shortened by 5 bases and J by 2 bases, with 11 bases between the two germline ends. Per germline, CDR1 SQVTM and CDR2 ANQGSEA. This CDR3 has 13 amino acids. The V gene is TRBV29-1, the J gene TRBJ2-3; weak D call: TRBD2 (5 bases). The specimen comprised CD8+ T cells sorted from blood (inferred from file names), sampled from a patient given nivolumab and ipilimumab in sequence. The TCR originated in a human donor with melanoma. CDR3 sequence (DNA): TGCAGCGTTCGGTCGGGATTCACAGATACGCAGTATTTT. This translates into CSVRSGFTDTQYF.